This record covers a single T cell receptor (beta chain). Germline V gene lookup returns CDR1 SNHLY and CDR2 FYNNEI. V was cut by 7 bases and J by 1 base, with 9 bases left in between. CDR3 size: 13 residues. Authors of the study amplified TCR beta CDR3 regions from RNA transcripts. Researchers ran a first-round RT-PCR on the TCR CDR3 using the HTBI primer set. Using its own MiXCR run on the multiplex PCR reads, TCRdb lists one record per CDR3 protein. The profile shows a few hundred thousand distinct CDR3 sequences, roughly a fifth of them singletons. The data derive from a study of T cells in Graves' hyperthyroidism and ophthalmopathy.

The chain joins TRBV2 to TRBJ2-3; weak D call: TRBD1 (6 bases). This sequence was found in a man in his fifties or sixties with Graves' ophthalmopathy. The sequenced sample consisted of blood. CDR3 in DNA: TGTGCCAGCATGGGGGCCCGCACAGATACGCAGTATTTT. Its protein product is CASMGARTDTQYF.